This TCR beta chain was found in a study of blood T cell repertoires in COVID-19 (dated by TCRdb to 2019 to 2021). About the study as a whole: Collaborator samples came from the United States, Italy and Spain and covered acute and convalescent phases of COVID-19. A de-identified subject ID, COVID-19 status, age in years and sex were almost always included in the sample metadata. The material from the prospective study consisted of cDNA or gDNA derived from T cells, B-cell-depleted T cells, or PBMCs. The samples were drawn from the first 160 participants of the ongoing ImmuneRACE study and from 1,254 subjects provided by 6 global collaborators. The dataset comprised deeply sampled blood TCRbeta repertoires from subjects exposed to, actively infected with, or recovered from COVID-19. Where available, HLA class I and class II types were obtained from metadata supplied by the sample provider rather than from assay-based typing. The repertoires were made available in a free public database intended to serve as a resource for research on the immune response to SARS-CoV-2. Findings and caveats that apply to the study as a whole: The amount of clinical and demographic metadata varied by source and participant and was provided uncurated.

The immunoSEQ Assay, a bias-controlled multiplex PCR, was used to amplify TCRbeta CDR3 regions from genomic DNA. As for how the authors treated the data: Nucleated cell counts per sample were estimated from amplification of reference gene primers within the assay. To quantify the absolute abundance of each unique TCRbeta CDR3 rearrangement, sequence reads were collapsed and filtered. Productive Simpson clonality was computed per sample as the square root of Simpson's diversity index over productive rearrangements. Imported from immuneACCESS, the table was reduced by TCRdb to in-frame sequences with V and J called. These copies leave out some clones; in studies compared against another copy, an unresolved V gene accounts for under half, and the cause of the remainder is not known. V and J calls and clone size follow that table, whereas D and trimming were derived from the DNA. The table for this sample lists about 130,000 clones; roughly nine tenths of them were counted only once. The ten largest account for around 2.2% of the sample.

The CDR3, from cysteine to phenylalanine, totals 16 residues. The read is trimmed to its CDR3 DNA, 48 bases read in frame from base 1. V and J are truncated by 6 bases and 3 bases respectively, leaving an intervening sequence of 18 bases. CDR1 and CDR2, per the germline V gene, are MDHEN and SYDVKM. This clone occurred a few times. Its antigen is still unknown. The record has no base qualities; no much larger clone is one base away. In Seattle, one collaborating source enrolled patients while the infection was active and tracked those patients longitudinally over the course of disease. Collaborating institutions collected whole blood in K2EDTA tubes following their own protocols. For TCRbeta analysis, collaborators shipped samples in one of three forms: frozen whole blood, isolated PBMCs, or DNA extracted from either of those sample types.

Sequenced: peripheral blood. This receptor was obtained from a man aged 50 to 60 with COVID-19, enrolled during active disease. The sequence is built from TRBV28 and TRBJ1-5; 6 matching bases give a weak D call of TRBD1. The CDR3 protein sequence reads: CASRPPDRFANQPQHF. The DNA sequence is TGTGCCAGCAGGCCGCCTGACAGGTTTGCCAATCAGCCCCAGCATTTT. Extended through the reference TRBV28 and TRBJ1-5 proteins, this CDR3 yields the full variable domain: DVKVTQSSRYLVKRTGEKVFLECVQDMDHENMFWYRQDPGLGLRLIYFSYDVKMKEKGDIPEGYSVSREKKERFSLILESASTNQTSMYLCASRPPDRFANQPQHFGDGTRLSIL.